At least ten counts were recorded for the clone carrying this T cell receptor (beta chain). Its target is unknown. The V and J ends lost 4 bases and 3 bases respectively, with 12 bases between them. This CDR3 comprises 15 residues. Germline V gives CDR1 LNHDA, CDR2 SQIVND (reference sequence). Breast cancer patients provided tissue from their axillary draining lymph nodes. This sample was taken from a study of breast tumors, draining lymph nodes, adjacent tissues. Notes on the study in general: Compared with basal-like, luminal-like tumors shared significantly more repertoire with nontumor tissue. Most tumor T cells seemingly derive from lymph node, then expand in tumor. That most tumor T cells come from lymph nodes remained unproven.

One entry per CDR3 protein results from TCRdb running MiXCR on the multiplex PCR reads. The repertoire has a few hundred thousand distinct CDR3 sequences, 34% of them found once; the top ten carry 3% to 4%. The chain recombines TRBV19 with TRBJ1-4; D not certain. The receptor was derived from a female donor with breast cancer. Some clones in this sample may be carry-over from other donors' samples. The sequenced sample was axillary lymph node tissue. CDR3 DNA: TGTGCCAGTAGTAACGACCGCCGCGCTAATGAAAAACTGTTTTTT. Translated: CASSNDRRANEKLFF. Based on the CDR3 plus reference TRBV19 and TRBJ1-4, the full variable domain is DGGITQSPKYLFRKEGQNVTLSCEQNLNHDAMYWYRQDPGQGLRLIYYSQIVNDFQKGDIAEGYSVSREKKESFPLTVTSAQKNPTAFYLCASSNDRRANEKLFFGSGTQLSVL.